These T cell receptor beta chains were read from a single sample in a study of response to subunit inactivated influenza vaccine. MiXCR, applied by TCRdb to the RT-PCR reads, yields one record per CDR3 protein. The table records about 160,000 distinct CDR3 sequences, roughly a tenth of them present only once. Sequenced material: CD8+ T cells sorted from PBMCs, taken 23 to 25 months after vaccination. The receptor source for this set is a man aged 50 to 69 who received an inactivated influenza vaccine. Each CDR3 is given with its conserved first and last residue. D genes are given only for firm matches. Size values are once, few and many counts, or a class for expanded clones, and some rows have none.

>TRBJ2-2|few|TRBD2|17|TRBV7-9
CASSLGFSGGNTGELFF
TGTGCCAGCAGCCTTGGTTTTAGCGGGGGAAACACCGGGGAGCTGTTTTTT
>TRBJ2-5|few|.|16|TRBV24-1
CATSDFSGSFEETQYF
TGTGCCACCAGTGATTTCTCGGGAAGCTTTGAAGAGACCCAGTACTTC
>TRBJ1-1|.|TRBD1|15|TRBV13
CASSWGQGASAEAFF
TGTGCCAGCAGCTGGGGACAGGGTGCCTCTGCTGAAGCTTTCTTT
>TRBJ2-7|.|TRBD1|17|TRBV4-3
CASSQITGTGGWYEQYF
TGCGCCAGCAGCCAGATAACCGGGACAGGGGGCTGGTACGAGCAGTACTTC
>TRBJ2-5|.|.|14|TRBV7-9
CASSLKGYQETQYF
TGTGCCAGCAGCTTAAAGGGGTACCAAGAGACCCAGTACTTC
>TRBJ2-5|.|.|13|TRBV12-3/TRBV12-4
CASSYRVWETQYF
TGTGCCAGCAGTTACAGGGTTTGGGAGACCCAGTACTTC
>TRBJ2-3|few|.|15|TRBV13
CASSFPSGSTDTQYF
TGTGCCAGCAGCTTTCCCAGCGGTAGCACAGATACGCAGTATTTT
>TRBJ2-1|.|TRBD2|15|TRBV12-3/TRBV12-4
CASSSGGGADNEQFF
TGTGCCAGCAGTTCGGGCGGGGGGGCCGACAATGAGCAGTTCTTC
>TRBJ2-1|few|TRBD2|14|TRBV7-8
CASSFSGIYNEQFF
TGTGCCAGCAGCTTTAGCGGGATCTACAATGAGCAGTTCTTC
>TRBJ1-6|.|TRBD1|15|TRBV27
CASSSQGDYNSPLHF
TGTGCCAGCAGTTCGCAGGGGGACTATAATTCACCCCTCCACTTT
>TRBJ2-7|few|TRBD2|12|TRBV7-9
CASSFGGVEQYF
TGTGCCAGCAGCTTTGGGGGGGTCGAGCAGTACTTC
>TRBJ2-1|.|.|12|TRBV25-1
CASSAYRDEQFF
TGTGCCAGCAGTGCTTACAGGGATGAGCAGTTCTTC
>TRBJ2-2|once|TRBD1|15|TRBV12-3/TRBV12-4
CASSWGTANTGELFF
TGTGCCAGCAGTTGGGGGACAGCGAACACCGGGGAGCTGTTTTTT
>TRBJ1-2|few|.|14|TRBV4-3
CASSQESSYYGYTF
TGCGCCAGCAGCCAAGAGTCATCTTACTATGGCTACACCTTC
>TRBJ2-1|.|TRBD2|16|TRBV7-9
CASSETGTSDYNEQFF
TGTGCCAGCAGCGAAACCGGGACTAGCGACTACAATGAGCAGTTCTTC
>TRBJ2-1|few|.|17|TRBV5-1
CASSSNSGIRSYNEQFF
TGCGCCAGCAGCTCAAACTCCGGGATCCGCTCCTACAATGAGCAGTTCTTC
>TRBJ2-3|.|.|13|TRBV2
CASSPLFTDTQYF
TGTGCCAGCAGTCCCCTTTTCACAGATACGCAGTATTTT
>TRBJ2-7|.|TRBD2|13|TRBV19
CASSSSGAYEQYF
TGTGCCAGTAGTTCTAGCGGGGCCTACGAGCAGTACTTC
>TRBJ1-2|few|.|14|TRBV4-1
CASSQNGIGRGYTF
TGCGCCAGCAGCCAAAACGGGATAGGGAGGGGCTACACCTTC
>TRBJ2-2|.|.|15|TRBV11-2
CASSLGQSNTGELFF
TGTGCCAGCAGCTTAGGACAGAGCAACACCGGGGAGCTGTTTTTT
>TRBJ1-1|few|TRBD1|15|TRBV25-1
CASSESTGLNTEAFF
TGTGCCAGCAGTGAATCGACAGGGCTGAACACTGAAGCTTTCTTT
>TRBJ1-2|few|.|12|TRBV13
CASSLFGYGYTF
TGTGCCAGCAGCTTATTCGGCTATGGCTACACCTTC
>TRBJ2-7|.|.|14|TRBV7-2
CASSLLGARYEQYF
TGTGCCAGCAGCTTACTAGGGGCTAGGTACGAGCAGTACTTC
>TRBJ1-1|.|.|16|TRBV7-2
CASSLYVREPSWEAFF
TGTGCCAGCAGCTTATACGTCCGGGAGCCGTCGTGGGAAGCTTTCTTT
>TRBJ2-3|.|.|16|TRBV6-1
CASSESQTRVRDTQYF
TGTGCCAGCAGTGAGTCCCAGACCAGGGTGCGCGATACGCAGTATTTT
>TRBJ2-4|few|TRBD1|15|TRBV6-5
CASSYAGTGENIQYF
TGTGCCAGCAGTTACGCAGGGACAGGCGAAAACATTCAGTACTTC
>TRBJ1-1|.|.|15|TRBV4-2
CASSQGARANTEAFF
TGTGCCAGCAGCCAAGGCGCCAGGGCGAACACTGAAGCTTTCTTT
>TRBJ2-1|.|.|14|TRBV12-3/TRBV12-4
CASSFGTIYNEQFF
TGTGCCAGCAGTTTCGGGACAATATACAATGAGCAGTTCTTC
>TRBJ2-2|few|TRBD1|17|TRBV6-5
CASSYSGTGAYTGELFF
TGTGCCAGCAGTTATTCCGGGACAGGGGCCTACACCGGGGAGCTGTTTTTT
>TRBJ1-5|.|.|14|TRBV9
CASSVRDDNQPQHF
TGTGCCAGCAGCGTAAGGGATGACAATCAGCCCCAGCATTTT
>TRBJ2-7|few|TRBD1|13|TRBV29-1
CSVPGTGRYEQYF
TGCAGCGTTCCCGGGACAGGACGCTACGAGCAGTACTTC
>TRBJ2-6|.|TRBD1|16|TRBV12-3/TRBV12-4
CASKGQGGSGANVLTF
TGTGCCAGCAAGGGACAGGGGGGTTCTGGGGCCAACGTCCTGACTTTC
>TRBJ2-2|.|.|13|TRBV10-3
CAISALSGGELFF
TGTGCCATCAGTGCTCTCTCGGGCGGGGAGCTGTTTTTT
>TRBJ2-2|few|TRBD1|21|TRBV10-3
CAISAGLPDRANGRNTGELFF
TGTGCCATCAGTGCCGGACTTCCAGACAGGGCCAATGGGAGAAACACCGGGGAGCTGTTTTTT
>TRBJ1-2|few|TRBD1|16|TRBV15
CATSREAGQGISGYTF
TGTGCCACCAGCAGAGAAGCGGGACAGGGGATCTCTGGCTACACCTTC
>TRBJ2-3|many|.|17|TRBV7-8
CASSLGLAGPGTDTQYF
TGTGCCAGCAGCTTAGGCCTTGCGGGACCTGGGACAGATACGCAGTATTTT
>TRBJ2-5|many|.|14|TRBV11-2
CASSLLRDQETQYF
TGTGCCAGCAGCTTGCTCAGGGACCAAGAGACCCAGTACTTC
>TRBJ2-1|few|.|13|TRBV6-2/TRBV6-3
CASSLGGLNEQFF
TGTGCCAGCAGTCTCGGGGGGCTCAATGAGCAGTTCTTC
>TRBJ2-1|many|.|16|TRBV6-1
CASTRASGRGRDEQFF
TGTGCCAGCACAAGGGCGTCAGGGAGAGGTAGGGATGAGCAGTTCTTC
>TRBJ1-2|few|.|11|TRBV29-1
CSAASGYGYTF
TGCAGCGCGGCATCCGGCTATGGCTACACCTTC
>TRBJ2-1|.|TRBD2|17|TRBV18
CASSYSGYAGVSNEQFF
TGTGCCAGCTCATATAGCGGCTACGCGGGAGTATCGAATGAGCAGTTCTTC
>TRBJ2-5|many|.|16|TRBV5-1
CASSPWAEKDQETQYF
TGCGCCAGCAGCCCGTGGGCGGAGAAGGACCAAGAGACCCAGTACTTC
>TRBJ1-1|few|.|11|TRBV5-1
CAIVEGDKAFF
TGCGCCATCGTTGAGGGTGACAAAGCTTTCTTT
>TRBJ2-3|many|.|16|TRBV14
CASSQDMAANTDTQYF
TGTGCCAGCAGCCAAGATATGGCAGCAAACACAGATACGCAGTATTTT
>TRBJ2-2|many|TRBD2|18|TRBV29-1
CSVEDPPSGRDYTGELFF
TGCAGCGTTGAAGACCCCCCTAGCGGGAGGGACTACACCGGGGAGCTGTTTTTT
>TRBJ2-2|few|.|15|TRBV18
CASSPLDRDTGELFF
TGTGCCAGCTCACCCCTGGACAGAGACACCGGGGAGCTGTTTTTT
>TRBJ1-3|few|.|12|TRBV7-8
CASSLSGNTIYF
TGTGCCAGCAGCTTATCTGGAAACACCATATATTTT
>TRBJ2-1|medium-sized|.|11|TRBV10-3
CAISEGNEQFF
TGTGCCATCAGTGAGGGTAATGAGCAGTTCTTC
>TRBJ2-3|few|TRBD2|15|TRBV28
CASSFLAGTEDTQYF
TGTGCCAGCAGTTTTCTAGCGGGGACGGAAGATACGCAGTATTTT
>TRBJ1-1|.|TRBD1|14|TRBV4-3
CASSQDPDRGLAFF
TGCGCCAGCAGCCAAGATCCGGACAGGGGTTTAGCTTTCTTT
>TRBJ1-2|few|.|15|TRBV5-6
CASSLDRAGVYGYTF
TGTGCCAGCAGCTTGGACAGGGCTGGAGTCTATGGCTACACCTTC
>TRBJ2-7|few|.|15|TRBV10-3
CAISDPGWDMYEQYF
TGTGCCATCAGTGACCCAGGTTGGGACATGTACGAGCAGTACTTC
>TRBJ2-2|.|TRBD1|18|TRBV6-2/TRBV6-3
CASSLYGTGNSNTGELFF
TGTGCCAGCAGTCTATACGGGACAGGGAATAGTAACACCGGGGAGCTGTTTTTT